The 31 T cell receptor beta chains presented below share a single source sample, sequenced in a study of T cell changes during pregnancy in multiple sclerosis. This table comes from immunoSEQ multiplex PCR, and its TCRdb copy is limited to in-frame clones, with some not included. Here the sample spans about 56,000 clones, roughly 94% being singletons. This material consisted of CD4+ T cells from peripheral blood mononuclear cells, taken in the second trimester of pregnancy. These receptors were taken from a female donor with multiple sclerosis, enrolled in a pregnancy study.

The genes are TRBV18 and TRBJ1-2; no clear D gene. V was clipped by 3 bases and J by 2 bases, with 16 bases between them. CDR3 length equals 16 residues. Germline lookup yields CDR1 KGHSH and CDR2 LQKENI. Here the CDR3 DNA reads TGTGCCAGCTCACCCCAAGCAACCACGGAGAACTATGGCTACACCTTC. Amino acid sequence: CASSPQATTENYGYTF. The variable domain in full, with the rest retrieved from reference TRBV18 and TRBJ1-2, is NAGVMQNPRHLVRRRGQEARLRCSPMKGHSHVYWYRQLPEEGLKFMVYLQKENIIDESGMPKERFSAEFPKEGPSILRIQQVVRGDSAAYFCASSPQATTENYGYTFGSGTRLTVV.

The chain employs TRBV5-5 and TRBJ2-6; 8 bases agree with TRBD1. V shed 4 bases, J shed 2 bases, and the junction held 5 bases outside the gene matches. The germline V gene has CDR1 SGHKS and CDR2 YYEKEE (reference sequence). The CDR3 covers 16 residues. Written as DNA, the CDR3 is TGTGCCAGCAGCGCAACAGGGGGGCCTGGGGCCAACGTCCTGACTTTC. As protein: CASSATGGPGANVLTF.

The J gene is TRBJ1-2, the V gene TRBV5-1; TRBD1 aligns across 7 bases. CDR1 SGHRS and CDR2 YFSETQ come from the germline V gene. The CDR3 loop spans 12 amino acids. V trimming: 5 bases; J trimming: 2 bases; junction bases outside the gene matches: 0. The CDR3 DNA is TGCGCCAGCAGAGGGGGCAACTATGGCTACACCTTC. Translating gives CASRGGNYGYTF.

The chain joins TRBV7-6 to TRBJ2-7, with D possibly matching TRBD2 (5 bases). There are 16 residues in the CDR3. Germline V gene sequence: CDR1 SGHVS, CDR2 FNYEAQ. V dropped 5 bases and J dropped 1 base, with 18 bases sitting between them. CDR3 region: CASSPQTRSGSYEQYF. CDR3 sequence (DNA): TGTGCCAGCAGCCCACAAACTAGGAGTGGGTCCTACGAGCAGTACTTC.

This clone was recorded only once. The J gene is TRBJ2-1, the V gene TRBV6-1; 10 nucleotides agree with TRBD1. Germline V gene data show CDR1 as MNHNS and CDR2 as SASEGT. This CDR3 contains 15 residues. The V segment lost 2 bases and the J segment 7 bases; nucleotides outside the gene matches: 5. The CDR3 nucleotides read TGTGCCAGCAGTGAATCGGGACAGGGGTGGAATGAGCAGTTCTTC. Amino acid sequence: CASSESGQGWNEQFF.

This chain uses TRBV18 with TRBJ1-6; TRBD1 is a possible D gene (5 bases). V shed 3 bases and J shed 14 bases, with 14 bases lying between them. This CDR3 has 13 residues. Per the germline V gene, CDR1 is KGHSH and CDR2 is LQKENI. CDR3 in amino acids: CASSPGLDAALHF. The CDR3 DNA is TGTGCCAGCTCACCGGGGCTGGATGCGGCCCTCCACTTT. Filled out from reference TRBV18 and TRBJ1-6, the complete variable domain reads NAGVMQNPRHLVRRRGQEARLRCSPMKGHSHVYWYRQLPEEGLKFMVYLQKENIIDESGMPKERFSAEFPKEGPSILRIQQVVRGDSAAYFCASSPGLDAALHFGNGTRLTVT.

This chain joins TRBV19 and TRBJ2-1, with 10 bases fitting TRBD2. V was pared by 7 bases and J by 0 bases, with 12 bases of the junction left unmatched. CDR3 length: 18 residues. The germline gives CDR1 LNHDA, CDR2 SQIVND (reference sequence). The CDR3 spells CASTDRGPSGGSYNEQFF. The CDR3 region has the DNA TGTGCCAGTACCGACAGGGGCCCTAGCGGGGGCTCCTACAATGAGCAGTTCTTC. The full variable domain, with the rest looked up from reference TRBV19 and TRBJ2-1, is DGGITQSPKYLFRKEGQNVTLSCEQNLNHDAMYWYRQDPGQGLRLIYYSQIVNDFQKGDIAEGYSVSREKKESFPLTVTSAQKNPTAFYLCASTDRGPSGGSYNEQFFGPGTRLTVL.

J is TRBJ1-5 and V is TRBV4-2; 11 bases map to TRBD1. The CDR3 length is 16 residues. CDR1 is LGHNA, CDR2 YNFKEQ, per germline. V was clipped by 4 bases and J by 1 base; unmatched bases: 3. CDR3 region: CASSRGQGESNQPQHF. The DNA of the CDR3 is TGTGCCAGCAGCCGGGGACAGGGGGAAAGCAATCAGCCCCAGCATTTT.

The chain joins TRBV4-2 to TRBJ2-7; 11 positions match TRBD1. There are 17 residues in the CDR3. Unmatched junction bases numbered 4, after V lost 0 bases and J lost 0 bases. From germline, CDR1 is LGHNA and CDR2 YNFKEQ. The CDR3 loop reads CASSQDVGTGGSYEQYF. The CDR3 DNA is TGTGCCAGCAGCCAAGATGTGGGGACAGGGGGCTCCTACGAGCAGTACTTC.

The V call is TRBV30, the J call TRBJ1-1, with 8 bases lining up with TRBD1. This CDR3 is 14 amino acids long. CDR1 and CDR2 from the germline V gene are GTSNPN and SVGIG (reference sequence). V was clipped by 2 bases and J by 11 bases; unmatched bases: 13. The CDR3 region has the DNA TGTGCCTGGAGTCCTATAAGGACAGGGATTGTGGCTTTCTTT. As protein: CAWSPIRTGIVAFF.

The chain carries TRBV5-4 and TRBJ2-7; D is ambiguous. CDR1 is SGHNT, CDR2 YYREEE, per germline (reference sequence). V was shortened by 2 bases and J by 0 bases, with 9 bases between the two germline ends. The CDR3 is made up of 14 amino acids. The CDR3 protein is CASSFEAHSYEQYF. The DNA of the CDR3 is TGTGCCAGCAGCTTCGAGGCTCACTCCTACGAGCAGTACTTC.

Only one count was recorded for this clone. The chain combines TRBV28 with TRBJ1-2; 7 bases map to TRBD1. Per germline, CDR1 MDHEN and CDR2 SYDVKM. V shed 5 bases and J 7 bases; nucleotides not matched to a gene: 10. The CDR3 extends over 14 amino acids. CDR3 nucleotide sequence: TGTGCCAGCAGTCCTCCGGGACAGTACTCTGGCTACACCTTC. Protein: CASSPPGQYSGYTF.

The chain couples TRBV30 to TRBJ1-3; a possible D gene is TRBD1 (5 bases). The CDR3 runs 16 residues. CDR1 GTSNPN and CDR2 SVGIG come from the germline V gene (reference sequence). Trimming took off 2 bases at V and 1 base at J, with 15 bases between the two ends. CDR3 region: CAWSTKDKSSGNTIYF. DNA of the CDR3: TGTGCCTGGAGTACCAAGGACAAGAGTTCTGGAAACACCATATATTTT.

The chain joins TRBV6-5 to TRBJ2-1; D remains ambiguous. From germline, CDR1 is MNHEY and CDR2 SVGAGI. The CDR3 extends over 14 amino acids. Trimming cost V 5 bases and J 4 bases, with 12 bases left between them. CDR3 coding DNA: TGTGCCAGCAGTCCCACATCCCCGTACAATGAGCAGTTCTTC. Translating gives CASSPTSPYNEQFF.

V is TRBV5-4 and J is TRBJ2-1; TRBD2 agrees at 7 bases. This CDR3 has 15 residues. Germline V CDR1 and CDR2: SGHNT, YYREEE (reference sequence). J gave up 5 bases and V 3 bases, and 8 bases lay outside the gene matches. CDR3 DNA: TGTGCCAGCAGCTCCGGGCGGGAGAGCCACAATGAGCAGTTCTTC. Protein product: CASSSGRESHNEQFF.

The chain is built from TRBV5-1 and TRBJ1-1; TRBD1 aligns across 7 bases. Germline V gene data show CDR1 as SGHRS and CDR2 as YFSETQ. The length of the CDR3 is 13 residues. V lost 4 bases to trimming and J lost 11 bases; unmatched junction nucleotides: 11. CDR3 sequence (DNA): TGCGCCAGCAGCCCGGACAGGTTGCAAGTGGCTTTCTTT. This encodes CASSPDRLQVAFF.

This clone was recorded only once. CDR3 sequence (DNA): TGTGCCAGCAGTGAATATTCAGGGGAAGATGGCTACACCTTC. This translates into CASSEYSGEDGYTF. The gene calls are TRBV25-1 and TRBJ1-2; weak D call: TRBD1 (6 bases). Deletions cut 0 bases from V and 6 bases from J, with 11 bases between. The CDR3 runs to 14 residues. Germline V gene data show CDR1 as MGHDK and CDR2 as SYGVNS.

The chain links TRBV7-9 to TRBJ2-1; TRBD2 agrees at 8 bases. Looked up from germline, CDR1 is SEHNR and CDR2 is FQNEAQ (reference sequence). CDR3 length equals 15 residues. The V segment lost 0 bases and the J segment 2 bases; nucleotides outside the gene matches: 0. CDR3 DNA: TGTGCCAGCAGCTTAGCGGGACTAGCCTACAATGAGCAGTTCTTC. Protein sequence: CASSLAGLAYNEQFF. The whole variable domain, remainder taken from reference TRBV7-9 and TRBJ2-1, is DTGVSQNPRHKITKRGQNVTFRCDPISEHNRLYWYRQTLGQGPEFLTYFQNEAQLEKSRLLSDRFSAERPKGSFSTLEIQRTEQGDSAMYLCASSLAGLAYNEQFFGPGTRLTVL.

The V gene is TRBV28, the J gene TRBJ2-1, with 7 bases aligning to TRBD1. Per germline, CDR1 MDHEN and CDR2 SYDVKM. CDR3 size: 15 residues. V dropped 5 bases and J dropped 5; count of bases not matched to a gene: 9. CDR3 coding DNA: TGTGCCAGCAGTCCCCGCACAGGGGATGACAATGAGCAGTTCTTC. Translation: CASSPRTGDDNEQFF.

The chain carries TRBV6-1 and TRBJ2-2; tentatively, D is TRBD2 (6 bases). Trimming took 6 bases from V and 2 from J, leaving 7 bases between them. The CDR3 totals 13 residues. In germline, CDR1 is MNHNS, CDR2 SASEGT. The CDR3: CASREGNTGELFF. The CDR3 DNA reads TGTGCCAGCAGGGAGGGCAACACCGGGGAGCTGTTTTTT.

Only one count was recorded for this clone. The V gene is TRBV7-3, the J gene TRBJ2-1, with 13 bases that match TRBD2. The germline gives CDR1 SGHTA, CDR2 FQGTGA. The V and J ends lost 2 bases and 10 bases, in that order; junction bases with no gene match: 17. This CDR3 is 19 amino acids long. DNA of the CDR3: TGTGCCAGCAGCTTATTCCCTGTGACAACTAGCGGGGGGGCCGGCGAGCAGTTCTTC. Translated: CASSLFPVTTSGGAGEQFF.

CDR3 sequence reads: CASSFGGRGSSYNSPLHF. In DNA form, the CDR3 reads TGTGCCAGCAGCTTTGGCGGACGGGGAAGCTCCTATAATTCACCCCTCCACTTT. The J gene is TRBJ1-6, the V gene TRBV7-2; no firm D call. V lost 3 bases, J lost 0 bases, and 15 bases lay in between. The CDR3 runs 18 residues. The germline gives CDR1 SGHTA, CDR2 FQGNSA.

The V call is TRBV29-1, the J call TRBJ2-3; tentatively, D is TRBD1 (6 bases). The ends were cut back, 6 bases at V and 2 bases at J, with 9 bases in the middle. The germline gives CDR1 SQVTM, CDR2 ANQGSEA. CDR3 length: 12 amino acids. The CDR3 loop is CSVRQDTDTQYF. DNA for the CDR3: TGCAGCGTAAGACAGGACACAGATACGCAGTATTTT.

J is TRBJ2-3 and V is TRBV7-3; 9 nucleotides match TRBD2. Trimming took 4 bases from V and 0 from J; bases not matched to a gene: 2. The CDR3 consists of 15 residues. CDR1 is SGHTA, CDR2 FQGTGA, per germline. The CDR3 coding sequence is TGTGCCAGCAGCTCTCTAGCGGGAAGCACAGATACGCAGTATTTT. Amino acid sequence: CASSSLAGSTDTQYF. Looking up the rest from reference TRBV7-3 and TRBJ2-3 gives the full variable domain: GAGVSQTPSNKVTEKGKYVELRCDPISGHTALYWYRQSLGQGPEFLIYFQGTGAADDSGLPNDRFFAVRPEGSVSTLKIQRTERGDSAVYLCASSSLAGSTDTQYFGPGTRLTVL.

The rearrangement links TRBV5-5 to TRBJ1-6, with D tentatively TRBD1 (5 bases). The V gene's germline CDR1 is SGHKS and CDR2 YYEKEE (reference sequence). V lost 4 bases, J lost 5 bases, and 19 bases lay in between. This CDR3 has 17 residues. DNA of the CDR3: TGTGCCAGCAGCCGCGGGGACTCGGGGCTGGATAATTCACCCCTCCACTTT. Translating it yields CASSRGDSGLDNSPLHF.

This clone was observed a few times. This chain joins TRBV30 and TRBJ1-6; 8 positions agree with TRBD1. Losses at the gene ends were 4 bases for V and 7 bases for J; bases not matched to a gene: 12. Germline CDR1 reads GTSNPN; CDR2 reads SVGIG (reference sequence). This CDR3 has 16 residues. CDR3 sequence: CAWNNPSTGENSPLHF. The CDR3 DNA reads TGTGCCTGGAACAACCCGTCGACAGGGGAAAATTCACCCCTCCACTTT. The full variable domain, its missing parts supplied by reference TRBV30 and TRBJ1-6, is SQTIHQWPATLVQPVGSPLSLECTVEGTSNPNLYWYRQAAGRGLQLLFYSVGIGQISSEVPQNLSASRPQDRQFILSSKKLLLSDSGFYLCAWNNPSTGENSPLHFGNGTRLTVT.

This clone was counted a single time. The chain has TRBV4-2 and TRBJ1-4; D unresolved. V lost 0 bases and J lost 6, with 14 bases in between. Per the germline V gene, CDR1 is LGHNA and CDR2 is YNFKEQ. This CDR3 is 16 amino acids long. Here the CDR3 reads CASSQDGSEADEKLFF. Written as DNA, the CDR3 is TGTGCCAGCAGCCAAGACGGGTCAGAGGCTGATGAAAAACTGTTTTTT.

The V and J genes are TRBV5-1 and TRBJ2-7; the match to TRBD2 covers 8 bases. Germline loops: CDR1 SGHRS, CDR2 YFSETQ. Trimming cost V 0 bases and J 7 bases; bases outside gene matches: 6. The CDR3 length is 14 residues. The CDR3 DNA is TGCGCCAGCAGCTTGGCCGAGACTAGCGTGGAGCAGTACTTC. Amino acid sequence: CASSLAETSVEQYF. Drawing the rest from reference TRBV5-1 and TRBJ2-7, the complete variable domain is KAGVTQTPRYLIKTRGQQVTLSCSPISGHRSVSWYQQTPGQGLQFLFEYFSETQRNKGNFPGRFSGRQFSNSRSEMNVSTLELGDSALYLCASSLAETSVEQYFGPGTRLTVT.

V usage is TRBV2 and J usage is TRBJ2-3; TRBD2 aligns across 13 bases. With V trimmed by 8 bases and J by 1 base, 6 bases remained unmatched. The CDR3 contains 16 residues. Germline CDR1 and CDR2: SNHLY and FYNNEI. CDR3: CASGGLAGWGTDTQYF. DNA for the CDR3: TGTGCCAGCGGGGGACTAGCGGGGTGGGGCACAGATACGCAGTATTTT.

This chain links TRBV30 with TRBJ2-3; maybe TRBD1 (5 bases). Per germline, CDR1 GTSNPN and CDR2 SVGIG (reference sequence). This CDR3 is built from 13 residues. The germline V and J ends were trimmed by 2 bases and 7 bases, with 13 bases remaining between them. DNA for the CDR3: TGTGCCTGGAGTCCCACCCTGGGGCATACGCAGTATTTT. It is translated as CAWSPTLGHTQYF. Filled out from reference TRBV30 and TRBJ2-3, the complete variable domain reads SQTIHQWPATLVQPVGSPLSLECTVEGTSNPNLYWYRQAAGRGLQLLFYSVGIGQISSEVPQNLSASRPQDRQFILSSKKLLLSDSGFYLCAWSPTLGHTQYFGPGTRLTVL.

This chain joins TRBV7-2 and TRBJ1-2; D might be TRBD1 (5 bases). V shed 3 bases and J shed 8 bases, with 16 bases lying between them. The CDR3 length is 14 residues. CDR1 SGHTA and CDR2 FQGNSA come from the germline V gene. The CDR3 spells CASSLLRGPAGYTF. CDR3 nucleotides: TGTGCCAGCAGCTTGCTTAGGGGCCCGGCGGGCTACACCTTC.